Following are 28 T cell receptor beta chains from one sample sequenced in a study of T cell responses to AZD1222 COVID-19 vaccine. Produced via immunoSEQ multiplex PCR; TCRdb's table is partial and in-frame only. The sample includes over 120,000 clones, about nine tenths seen only once; the top ten take more than 3%. Here the sequenced sample was peripheral blood, taken 28 days after the second AZD1222 dose. The receptors were sampled from an adult who received the AZD1222 COVID-19 vaccine.

The V gene is TRBV9, the J gene TRBJ2-3, with TRBD1 as a possible D gene (5 bases). In germline, CDR1 is SGDLS, CDR2 YYNGEE. V shed 3 bases and J shed 3 bases, with 17 bases lying between them. The CDR3 is 16 amino acids. This CDR3 reads CASSARGPPRTDTQYF. The DNA for the CDR3 is TGTGCCAGCAGCGCTAGGGGCCCACCCCGGACAGATACGCAGTATTTT. Full variable domain (rest looked up from reference TRBV9 and TRBJ2-3): DSGVTQTPKHLITATGQRVTLRCSPRSGDLSVYWYQQSLDQGLQFLIQYYNGEERAKGNILERFSAQQFPDLHSELNLSSLELGDSALYFCASSARGPPRTDTQYFGPGTRLTVL.

The chain uses TRBV5-4 and TRBJ2-2; 9 bases map to TRBD1. CDR1 and CDR2 from the germline V gene are SGHNT and YYREEE (reference sequence). This CDR3 is 16 amino acids long. J was trimmed by 4 bases and V by 3 bases; bases with no gene match: 7. The CDR3 protein is CASSSIQGAATGELFF. The CDR3 DNA sequence: TGTGCCAGCAGCTCAATACAGGGGGCTGCCACCGGGGAGCTGTTTTTT.

The chain recombines TRBV11-3 with TRBJ2-3; the D gene could be TRBD1 or TRBD2 (5 bases each). The V end lost 5 bases, the J end lost 4 bases, and 13 bases lay between the germline ends. The CDR3 is 14 amino acids. CDR1 is SGHNT and CDR2 is YENEEA in the germline V gene. CDR3 nucleotide sequence: TGTGCCAGCAGCATTAGGGACGGACCAGATACGCAGTATTTT. Amino acids: CASSIRDGPDTQYF.

The chain has TRBV2 and TRBJ1-2; 7 bases map to TRBD1. V was clipped by 8 bases and J by 3 bases; unmatched bases: 9. Germline lookup yields CDR1 SNHLY and CDR2 FYNNEI. The CDR3 has 14 amino acids. As DNA, the CDR3 is TGTGCCAGCGTCACCACCGGGACAGACTATGGCTACACCTTC. Amino acid sequence: CASVTTGTDYGYTF.

The chain combines TRBV19 with TRBJ1-6; D gene ambiguous. CDR1 is LNHDA, CDR2 SQIVND, per germline (reference sequence). This CDR3 has 14 residues. V was cut by 7 bases and J by 7 bases, with 14 bases left in between. In DNA form, the CDR3 reads TGTGCCAGTACCGATCGGCGTATGAATTCACCCCTCCACTTT. Protein sequence: CASTDRRMNSPLHF. Variable domain in full (rest from reference TRBV19 and TRBJ1-6): DGGITQSPKYLFRKEGQNVTLSCEQNLNHDAMYWYRQDPGQGLRLIYYSQIVNDFQKGDIAEGYSVSREKKESFPLTVTSAQKNPTAFYLCASTDRRMNSPLHFGNGTRLTVT.

The V call is TRBV11-2, the J call TRBJ1-2; no clear D. With 8 bases removed from V and 1 base from J, the gap between germline ends came to 23 bases. The CDR3 has 17 residues. CDR1 is SGHAT and CDR2 is FQNNGV in the germline V gene. The CDR3 reads CASRPLDPRRDNYGYTF. CDR3 DNA: TGTGCCAGCCGTCCTTTGGATCCGAGAAGGGATAACTATGGCTACACCTTC.

This clone was seen more than once but under ten times. The V and J genes are TRBV23-1 and TRBJ1-5, with 7 positions matching TRBD1. TRBV23-1 is identified as an open reading frame with a role that is uncertain. The CDR3 length is 17 residues. V lost 0 bases and J lost 0; bases outside the gene matches: 5. CDR3: CASSQSGTEYSNQPQHF. CDR3 in DNA: TGCGCCAGCAGTCAATCCGGGACAGAGTATAGCAATCAGCCCCAGCATTTT.

The gene calls are TRBV10-3 and TRBJ1-1, with D unclear. Looked up from germline, CDR1 is ENHRY and CDR2 is SYGVKD. Trimming removed 5 bases at V and 3 bases at J, with 13 bases between. CDR3 length equals 14 residues. The CDR3 is CAISRLGDDTEAFF. The CDR3 nucleotides are TGTGCCATCAGTCGGCTGGGAGACGACACTGAAGCTTTCTTT.

The chain has TRBV9 and TRBJ1-5; possibly TRBD1 for D (5 bases). Germline lookup yields CDR1 SGDLS and CDR2 YYNGEE. Trimming took 0 bases from V and 2 from J, leaving 9 bases between them. CDR3 length: 15 residues. The CDR3 sequence: CASSVGGAGNQPQHF. As DNA, the CDR3 is TGTGCCAGCAGCGTAGGGGGCGCGGGCAATCAGCCCCAGCATTTT.

The chain combines TRBV5-6 with TRBJ1-2, with D perhaps TRBD1 (5 bases). Trimming stripped 4 bases from V and 7 bases from J, with 14 bases between. Per germline, CDR1 SGHDT and CDR2 YYEEEE. The CDR3 extends over 13 amino acids. The CDR3 spells CASSLLAGAGYTF. The CDR3 DNA is TGTGCCAGCAGCCTTTTAGCCGGGGCTGGCTACACCTTC. Filled out from reference TRBV5-6 and TRBJ1-2, the complete variable domain reads DAGVTQSPTHLIKTRGQQVTLRCSPKSGHDTVSWYQQALGQGPQFIFQYYEEEERQRGNFPDRFSGHQFPNYSSELNVNALLLGDSALYLCASSLLAGAGYTFGSGTRLTVV.

The rearrangement uses TRBV20-1 and TRBJ1-2; TRBD1 matches at 8 bases. Germline V gene data show CDR1 as DFQATT and CDR2 as SNEGSKA (reference sequence). This CDR3 region has 11 residues. For the CDR3, the DNA is TGCAGATCAGGGGGCGCAGGTGGCTACACCTTC. Encoded protein: CRSGGAGGYTF.

This chain uses TRBV5-4 with TRBJ1-2, with no clear D. Germline V gene data show CDR1 as SGHNT and CDR2 as YYREEE (reference sequence). V lost 0 bases and J 3 bases, leaving 18 bases between the germline ends. The CDR3 totals 17 residues. This CDR3 is CASSLGPSPGNYYGYTF. The CDR3 coding sequence is TGTGCCAGCAGCTTGGGGCCCTCCCCCGGGAATTACTATGGCTACACCTTC. The whole variable domain, filled in from reference TRBV5-4 and TRBJ1-2, reads ETGVTQSPTHLIKTRGQQVTLRCSSQSGHNTVSWYQQALGQGPQFIFQYYREEENGRGNFPPRFSGLQFPNYSSELNVNALELDDSALYLCASSLGPSPGNYYGYTFGSGTRLTVV.

This sequence joins TRBV18 and TRBJ1-6; D call uncertain. This CDR3 is 14 amino acids long. Deletions cut 8 bases from V and 9 bases from J, with 17 bases between. Germline CDR1 and CDR2: KGHSH and LQKENI. CDR3 protein: CASAGWEGSSPLHF. The CDR3 DNA sequence: TGTGCCAGCGCTGGCTGGGAAGGAAGTTCACCCCTCCACTTT.

The rearrangement links TRBV6-5 to TRBJ1-5; D is unresolved. The CDR3 contains 13 residues. CDR1 and CDR2 from the germline V gene are MNHEY and SVGAGI. V gave up 6 bases and J gave up 6 bases, with 12 bases separating them. The CDR3 DNA is TGTGCCAGCAGCTCCATGGTATCTCAGCCCCAGCATTTT. This encodes CASSSMVSQPQHF.

The chain is built from TRBV7-9 and TRBJ1-2; 7 bases match TRBD1. CDR1 is SEHNR and CDR2 is FQNEAQ in the germline V gene (reference sequence). The CDR3 contains 14 residues. The V segment lost 4 bases and the J segment 4 bases; nucleotides outside the gene matches: 6. The chain's CDR3 is CASSWDRTIYGYTF. Here the CDR3 DNA reads TGTGCCAGCAGCTGGGACAGAACGATCTATGGCTACACCTTC.

The chain recombines TRBV19 with TRBJ1-1, with D unresolved. V was cut by 5 bases and J by 5 bases, with 21 bases left in between. CDR3 length: 16 residues. The germline CDR1 and CDR2 sequences are LNHDA and SQIVND (reference sequence). CDR3 bases: TGTGCCAGTAGTCCCCTGGGAGGCGGCGGGGTGACTGAAGCTTTCTTT. It codes for CASSPLGGGGVTEAFF.

This chain links TRBV14 with TRBJ2-7; TRBD2 agrees at 8 bases. CDR1 and CDR2 from the germline V gene are SGHDN and FVKESK. This CDR3 contains 16 residues. With 1 base clipped from V and 7 bases from J, the junction kept 12 bases outside the gene matches. The CDR3 loop reads CASSQGPGGPAGEQYF. The CDR3 DNA follows: TGTGCCAGCAGCCAAGGCCCGGGAGGGCCGGCTGGGGAGCAGTACTTC.

V usage is TRBV19 and J usage is TRBJ1-2; 9 positions match TRBD1. After removal of 5 bases from V and 2 bases from J, the junction contained 3 bases not matched to a gene. The CDR3 is 14 residues long. CDR1 is LNHDA, CDR2 SQIVND, per germline (reference sequence). CDR3 nucleotides: TGTGCCAGTAGTTCGGGACAGGGAAACTATGGCTACACCTTC. It encodes CASSSGQGNYGYTF.

The V gene is TRBV24-1, the J gene TRBJ2-5; 9 bases are a match to TRBD1. V lost 5 bases to trimming and J lost 4 bases; unmatched junction nucleotides: 7. CDR1 is KGHDR, CDR2 SFDVKD, per germline. The CDR3 totals 15 residues. This chain's CDR3 is CATSARNRGRETQYF. The CDR3 bases are TGTGCCACCAGTGCCCGAAACAGGGGGCGAGAGACCCAGTACTTC.

V gene TRBV27 combines with J gene TRBJ1-2; D unclear. Deletions cut 7 bases from V and 2 bases from J, with 23 bases between. The CDR3 extends over 17 amino acids. Germline V lookup: CDR1 MNHEY, CDR2 SMNVEV (reference sequence). CDR3 nucleotide sequence: TGTGCCAGCACCAAACAAAAAACAGCTGCCTCAAACTATGGCTACACCTTC. Protein product: CASTKQKTAASNYGYTF.

The J gene is TRBJ2-7, the V gene TRBV18, with D perhaps matching TRBD2 (6 bases). Trimming pared 4 bases from V and 3 bases from J, leaving 10 bases between. Germline-derived CDR1 and CDR2 are KGHSH and LQKENI. The CDR3 is 13 amino acids. CDR3 region: CASSRSGGYEQYF. For the CDR3, the DNA is TGTGCCAGCTCACGCTCCGGGGGCTACGAGCAGTACTTC.

The chain recombines TRBV24-1 with TRBJ2-1; D is possibly TRBD2 (5 bases). The V end lost 8 bases, the J end lost 3 bases, and 10 bases lay between the germline ends. Germline V lookup: CDR1 KGHDR, CDR2 SFDVKD. The CDR3 loop spans 13 amino acids. CDR3 bases: TGTGCCACCAAGAGCGGCTTCTACAATGAGCAGTTCTTC. Translated, it gives CATKSGFYNEQFF.

The chain recombines TRBV28 with TRBJ1-1; D call uncertain. Germline V gene data show CDR1 as MDHEN and CDR2 as SYDVKM. The CDR3 is made up of 11 amino acids. The V and J ends lost 4 bases and 11 bases respectively, with 11 bases between them. The DNA for the CDR3 is TGTGCCAGCAGTTGGGAGGGAGCGGCTTTCTTT. Translated: CASSWEGAAFF.

The rearrangement uses TRBV10-3 and TRBJ1-5; the D gene is possibly TRBD1 (6 bases). The CDR3 contains 15 residues. Germline V gives CDR1 ENHRY, CDR2 SYGVKD. V was trimmed by 3 bases and J by 3 bases, leaving 12 bases between them. The CDR3 region is CAISDRGGYNQPQHF. For the CDR3, the DNA is TGTGCCATCAGTGATAGAGGGGGTTACAATCAGCCCCAGCATTTT.

The chain is built from TRBV12-3 or TRBV12-4 and TRBJ1-2; TRBD1 might be the D (6 bases). Trimming pared 6 bases from V and 5 bases from J, leaving 13 bases between. The CDR3 runs 13 residues. CDR3 loop: CASSRTEKYGYTF. CDR3 sequence (DNA): TGTGCCAGCAGCCGGACAGAAAAATATGGCTACACCTTC.

The chain carries TRBV7-2 and TRBJ1-6; 7 bases are shared with TRBD1. Germline V gene data show CDR1 as SGHTA and CDR2 as FQGNSA. Trimming took 1 base from V and 14 from J; bases not matched to a gene: 11. This CDR3 contains 15 residues. The CDR3 DNA reads as TGTGCCAGCAGCTTAGTCACCCGAACAGGGGTTACCCTCCACTTT. This sequence encodes CASSLVTRTGVTLHF. The full variable domain, in which reference TRBV7-2 and TRBJ1-6 provide the parts outside the CDR3, is GAGVSQSPSNKVTEKGKDVELRCDPISGHTALYWYRQSLGQGLEFLIYFQGNSAPDKSGLPSDRFSAERTGGSVSTLTIQRTQQEDSAVYLCASSLVTRTGVTLHFGNGTRLTVT.

The J gene is TRBJ2-7, the V gene TRBV29-1, with 15 bases lining up with TRBD2. V lost 6 bases, J lost 4 bases, and 13 bases stayed unmatched. The CDR3 has 17 residues. CDR1 is SQVTM, CDR2 ANQGSEA, per germline. The CDR3 nucleotides are TGCAGCGTCGGAACGGAGGGGACTAGCGGGAGGAGATACGAGCAGTACTTC. Protein sequence: CSVGTEGTSGRRYEQYF.

The chain carries TRBV10-2 and TRBJ1-3; the D gene is possibly TRBD1 (5 bases). CDR1 and CDR2 from the germline V gene are WSHSY and SAAADI. The CDR3 has 14 residues. Trimming left V 8 bases short and J 2 bases short, with 13 bases between. CDR3: CASRDRGTGNTIYF. As DNA, the CDR3 is TGCGCCAGCCGAGACAGAGGGACTGGAAACACCATATATTTT.